A selection of T cell receptor beta chains follows, all from one sample in a study of long-term antiretroviral therapy in people with HIV. Repertoires were generated with immunoSEQ multiplex PCR, while TCRdb's copy carries only in-frame clones and drops some. The sample has about 20,000 clones; over 60% are singletons. The specimen comprised unsorted PBMCs, sampled 2.9 years after starting antiretroviral therapy. The receptors were gathered from a woman aged 30 to 39 with HIV. CDR3s leave out the opening cysteine and the closing phenylalanine or tryptophan. Some rows mark clone size as missing; the rest say once, few, many or name a class of expanded clone.

clone_size	v_call	cdr3_aa
.	TRBV19	ASSAKPGRANTEAF
once	TRBV5-1	ASSERGDQPQH
.	TRBV27	ASSFIGEGQPQH
.	TRBV27	ASSHRTGELF
.	TRBV6-6	ASSYNRLNNSPLH
.	TRBV11-3	ASSLNGLQTETQY
.	TRBV4-1	ASSQDWQAYRGYT
.	TRBV19	ASSMGYKGSNQPQH
.	TRBV7-3	ASSLTGTITGELF
.	TRBV5-6	ASSLGGYGAQY
.	TRBV6-6	ASSYSTGYNEQF
.	TRBV7-2	ASSQRGRVTEAF
once	TRBV6-5	ASNGQGRSYNEQF
.	TRBV9	ASSVVKGRNTEAF
few	TRBV30	AWKYRTPIRLDTEAF
.	TRBV13	ASSLNQGGNSPLH
.	TRBV29-1	SVESAETGELF
once	TRBV2	ASSPRGQGKGSFNQPQH
.	TRBV7-9	ASSLGNWDRQETQY
.	TRBV19	ASSVERDTTNYGYT
.	TRBV6-1	ASSEHRLQETQY
.	TRBV11-2	ASSLQGRLRSGNTIY
.	TRBV6-1	ASSDPGDGI
few	TRBV30	AWSPGTVYEQY
.	TRBV6-1	ASSLDSDEQF
once	TRBV18	ASSPSQLGEQY
.	TRBV5-1	ASSLGVDNEQF
.	TRBV7-2	ASSSQTGGGRETQY